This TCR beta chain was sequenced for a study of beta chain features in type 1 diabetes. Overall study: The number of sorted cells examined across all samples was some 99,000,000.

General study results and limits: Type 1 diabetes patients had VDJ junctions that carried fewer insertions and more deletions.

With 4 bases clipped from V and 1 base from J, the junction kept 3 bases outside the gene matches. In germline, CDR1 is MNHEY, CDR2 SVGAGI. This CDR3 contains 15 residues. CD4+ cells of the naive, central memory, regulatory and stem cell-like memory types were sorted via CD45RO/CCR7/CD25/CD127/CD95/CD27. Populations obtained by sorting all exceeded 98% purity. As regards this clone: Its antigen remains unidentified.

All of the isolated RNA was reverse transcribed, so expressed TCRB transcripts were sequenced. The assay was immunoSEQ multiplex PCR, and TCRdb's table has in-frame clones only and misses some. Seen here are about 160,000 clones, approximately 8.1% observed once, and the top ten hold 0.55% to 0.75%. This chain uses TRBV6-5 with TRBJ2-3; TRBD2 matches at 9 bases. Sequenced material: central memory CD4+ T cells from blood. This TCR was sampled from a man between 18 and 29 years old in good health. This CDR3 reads CASSSRLAGTDTQYF. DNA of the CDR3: TGTGCCAGCAGTTCTCGACTAGCGGGCACAGATACGCAGTATTTT.